This TCR beta chain was sequenced for a study of OX40 agonist ivuxolimab in advanced cancers. Overall study results and limits: Determination of antigen specificity was not performed for the expanded peripheral T cells. A proportion of nonresponders additionally exhibited low normalized T-cell clonal expansion.

As concerns this clone: The antigen remains unidentified.

CDR3 length: 11 amino acids. With 0 bases removed from V and 8 bases from J, the gap between germline ends came to 4 bases. CDR1 and CDR2 from the germline V gene are MNHNY and SVGAGI (reference sequence). Produced via immunoSEQ multiplex PCR; TCRdb's table is partial and in-frame only. The sample lists 50,000 to 65,000 clones; around 86% were seen once. At cycle 4 day 1, cycle 7 day 1, and baseline, blood was sampled. The TCR originated in an adult with an advanced solid tumor such as melanoma, head and neck, liver or kidney cancer. The sequences come from CD4+ or CD8+ T cells sorted from blood, collected in a trial of the OX40 agonist ivuxolimab. The rearrangement links TRBV6-6 to TRBJ1-2; D not resolved. The CDR3 spells CASSYSSGYTF. The CDR3, as DNA: TGTGCCAGCAGTTACTCAAGCGGCTACACCTTC.